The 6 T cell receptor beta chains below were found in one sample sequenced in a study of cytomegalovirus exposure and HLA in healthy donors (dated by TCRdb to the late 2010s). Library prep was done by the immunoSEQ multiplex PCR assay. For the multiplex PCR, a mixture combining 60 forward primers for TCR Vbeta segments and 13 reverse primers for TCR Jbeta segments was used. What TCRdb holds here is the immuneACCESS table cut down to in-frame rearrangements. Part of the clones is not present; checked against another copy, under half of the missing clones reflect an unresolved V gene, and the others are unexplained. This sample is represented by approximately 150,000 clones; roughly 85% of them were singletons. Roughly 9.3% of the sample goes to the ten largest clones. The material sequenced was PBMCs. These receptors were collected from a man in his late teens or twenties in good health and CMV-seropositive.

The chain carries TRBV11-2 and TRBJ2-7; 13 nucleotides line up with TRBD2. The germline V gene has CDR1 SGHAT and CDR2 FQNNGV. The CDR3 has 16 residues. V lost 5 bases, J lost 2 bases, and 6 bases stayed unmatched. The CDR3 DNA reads TGTGCCAGCAGCCCACGACTAGCGGGAGGCCCCTACGAGCAGTACTTC. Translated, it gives CASSPRLAGGPYEQYF.

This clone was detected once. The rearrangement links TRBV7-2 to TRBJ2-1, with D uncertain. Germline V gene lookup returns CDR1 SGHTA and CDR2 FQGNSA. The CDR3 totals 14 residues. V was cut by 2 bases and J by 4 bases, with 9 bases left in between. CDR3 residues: CASSLRSSYNEQFF. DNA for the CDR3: TGTGCCAGCAGCTTACGTTCTAGTTACAATGAGCAGTTCTTC.

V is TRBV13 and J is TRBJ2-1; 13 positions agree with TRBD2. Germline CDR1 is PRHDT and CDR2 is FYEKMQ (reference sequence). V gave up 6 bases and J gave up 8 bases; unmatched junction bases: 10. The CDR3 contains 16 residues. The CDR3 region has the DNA TGTGCCAGCAGGCACCGGACTAGCGGGAGCCGTTATGAGCAGTTCTTC. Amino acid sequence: CASRHRTSGSRYEQFF.

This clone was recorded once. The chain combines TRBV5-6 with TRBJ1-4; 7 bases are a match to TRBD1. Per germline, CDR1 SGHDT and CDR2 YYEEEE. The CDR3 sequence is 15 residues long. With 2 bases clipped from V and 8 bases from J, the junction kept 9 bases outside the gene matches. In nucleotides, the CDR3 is TGTGCCAGCAGCTTCGAGCGACAGGGTGGCGAAAAACTGTTTTTT. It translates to CASSFERQGGEKLFF.

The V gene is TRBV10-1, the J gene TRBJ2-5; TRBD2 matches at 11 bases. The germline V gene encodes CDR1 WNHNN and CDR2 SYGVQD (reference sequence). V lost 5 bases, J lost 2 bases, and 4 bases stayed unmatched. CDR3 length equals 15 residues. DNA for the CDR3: TGCGCCAGCAGTCCGGGACTAGCGGCTCAAGAGACCCAGTACTTC. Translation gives CASSPGLAAQETQYF.

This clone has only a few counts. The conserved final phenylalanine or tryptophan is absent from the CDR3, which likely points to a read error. The CDR3 region has the DNA TGCGCCAGCAGCCAACGGTCGGACAGGGTTTCACCCCTCCACCTT. It translates to CASSQRSDRVSPLHL. V and J are TRBV4-1 and TRBJ1-6; TRBD1 aligns across 8 bases. V was clipped by 2 bases and J by 9 bases; unmatched bases: 6. The length of the CDR3 is 15 residues. Germline V gene data show CDR1 as MGHRA and CDR2 as YSYEKL.